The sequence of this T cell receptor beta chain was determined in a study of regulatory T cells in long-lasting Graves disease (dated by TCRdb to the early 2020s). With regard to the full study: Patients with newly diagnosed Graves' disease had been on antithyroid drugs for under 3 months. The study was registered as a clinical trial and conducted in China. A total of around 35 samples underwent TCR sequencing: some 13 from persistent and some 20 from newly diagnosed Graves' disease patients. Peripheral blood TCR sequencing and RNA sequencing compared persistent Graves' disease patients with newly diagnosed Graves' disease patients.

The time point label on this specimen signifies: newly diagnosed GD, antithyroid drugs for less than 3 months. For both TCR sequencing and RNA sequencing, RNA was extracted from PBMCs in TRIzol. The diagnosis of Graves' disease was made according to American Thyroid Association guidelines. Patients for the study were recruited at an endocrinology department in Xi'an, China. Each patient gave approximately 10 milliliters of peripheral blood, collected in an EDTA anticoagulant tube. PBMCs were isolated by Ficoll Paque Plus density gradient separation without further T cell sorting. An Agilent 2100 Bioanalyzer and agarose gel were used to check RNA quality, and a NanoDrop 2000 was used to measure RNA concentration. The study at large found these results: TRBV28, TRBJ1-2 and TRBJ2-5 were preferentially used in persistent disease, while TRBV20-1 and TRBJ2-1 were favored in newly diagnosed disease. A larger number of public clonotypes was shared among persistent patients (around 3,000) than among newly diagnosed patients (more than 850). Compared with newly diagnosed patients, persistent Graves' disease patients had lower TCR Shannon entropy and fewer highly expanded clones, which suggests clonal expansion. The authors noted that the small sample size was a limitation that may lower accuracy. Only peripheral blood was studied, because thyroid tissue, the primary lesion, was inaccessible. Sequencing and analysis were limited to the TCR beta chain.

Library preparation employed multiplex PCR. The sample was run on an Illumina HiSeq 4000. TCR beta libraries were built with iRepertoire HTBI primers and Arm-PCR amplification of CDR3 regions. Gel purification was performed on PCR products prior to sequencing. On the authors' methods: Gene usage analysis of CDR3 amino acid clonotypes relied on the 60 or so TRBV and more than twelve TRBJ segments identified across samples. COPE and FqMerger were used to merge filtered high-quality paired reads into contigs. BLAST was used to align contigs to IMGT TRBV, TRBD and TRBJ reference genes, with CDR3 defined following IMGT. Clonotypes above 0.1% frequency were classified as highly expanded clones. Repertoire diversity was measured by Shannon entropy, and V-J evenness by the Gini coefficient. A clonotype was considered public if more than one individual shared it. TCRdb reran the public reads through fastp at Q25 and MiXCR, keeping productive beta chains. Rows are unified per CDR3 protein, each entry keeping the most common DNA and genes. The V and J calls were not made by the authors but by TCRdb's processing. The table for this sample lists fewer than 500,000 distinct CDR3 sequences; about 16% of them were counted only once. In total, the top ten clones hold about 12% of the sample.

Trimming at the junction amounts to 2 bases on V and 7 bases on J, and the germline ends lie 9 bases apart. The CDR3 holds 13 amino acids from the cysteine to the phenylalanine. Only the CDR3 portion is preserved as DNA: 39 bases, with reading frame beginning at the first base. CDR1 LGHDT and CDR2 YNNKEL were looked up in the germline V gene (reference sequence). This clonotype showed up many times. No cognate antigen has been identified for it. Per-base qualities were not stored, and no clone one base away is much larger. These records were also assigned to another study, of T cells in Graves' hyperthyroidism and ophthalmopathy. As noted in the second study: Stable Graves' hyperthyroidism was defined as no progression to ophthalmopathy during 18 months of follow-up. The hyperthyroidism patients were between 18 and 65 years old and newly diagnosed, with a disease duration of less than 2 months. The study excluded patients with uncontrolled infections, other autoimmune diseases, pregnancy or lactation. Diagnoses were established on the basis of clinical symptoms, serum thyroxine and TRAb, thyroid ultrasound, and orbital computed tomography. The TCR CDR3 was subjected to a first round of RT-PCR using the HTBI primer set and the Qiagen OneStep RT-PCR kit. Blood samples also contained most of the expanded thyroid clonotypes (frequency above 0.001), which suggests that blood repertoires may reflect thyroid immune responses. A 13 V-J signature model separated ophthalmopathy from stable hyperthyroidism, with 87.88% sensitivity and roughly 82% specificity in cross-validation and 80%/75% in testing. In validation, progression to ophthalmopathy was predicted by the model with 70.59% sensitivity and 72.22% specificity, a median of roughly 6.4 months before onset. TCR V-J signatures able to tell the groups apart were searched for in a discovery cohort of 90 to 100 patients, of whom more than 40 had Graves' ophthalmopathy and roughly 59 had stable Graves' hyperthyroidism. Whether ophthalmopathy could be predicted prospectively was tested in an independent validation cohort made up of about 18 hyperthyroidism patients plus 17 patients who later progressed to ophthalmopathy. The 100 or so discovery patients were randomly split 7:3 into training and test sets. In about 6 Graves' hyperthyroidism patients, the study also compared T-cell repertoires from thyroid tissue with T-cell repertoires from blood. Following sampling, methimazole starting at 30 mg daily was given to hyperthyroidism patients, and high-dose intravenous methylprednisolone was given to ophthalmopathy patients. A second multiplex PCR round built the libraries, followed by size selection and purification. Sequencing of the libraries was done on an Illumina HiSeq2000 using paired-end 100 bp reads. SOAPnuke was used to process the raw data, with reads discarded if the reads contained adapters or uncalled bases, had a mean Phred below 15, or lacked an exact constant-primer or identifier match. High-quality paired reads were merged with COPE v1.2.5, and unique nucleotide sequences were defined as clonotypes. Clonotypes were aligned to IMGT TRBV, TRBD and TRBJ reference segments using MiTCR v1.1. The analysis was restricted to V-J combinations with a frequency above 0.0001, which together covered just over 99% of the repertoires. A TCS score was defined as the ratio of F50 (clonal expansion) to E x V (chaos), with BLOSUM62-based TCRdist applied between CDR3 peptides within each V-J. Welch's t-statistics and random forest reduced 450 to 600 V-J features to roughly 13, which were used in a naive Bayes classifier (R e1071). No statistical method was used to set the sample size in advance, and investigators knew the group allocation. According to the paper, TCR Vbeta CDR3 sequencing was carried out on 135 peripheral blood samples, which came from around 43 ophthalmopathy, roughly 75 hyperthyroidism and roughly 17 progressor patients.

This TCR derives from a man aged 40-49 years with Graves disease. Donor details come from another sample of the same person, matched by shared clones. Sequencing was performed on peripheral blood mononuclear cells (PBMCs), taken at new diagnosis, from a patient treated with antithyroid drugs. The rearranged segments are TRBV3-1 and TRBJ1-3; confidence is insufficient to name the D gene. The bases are TGTGCCAGCAGCCAATCCGACAAGAACACCATATATTTT. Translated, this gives CASSQSDKNTIYF.